This is a list of T cell receptor beta chains from one sample in a study of shared clonotypes between healthy human individuals. Repertoires were generated with immunoSEQ multiplex PCR, while TCRdb's copy carries only in-frame clones and drops some. Altogether approximately 2,000,000 clones are present, about 90% being singletons, with the ten largest covering 0.37%. What was sequenced was naive CD4+ T cells from PBMCs. The receptors were gathered from a man between 18 and 29 years old in good health. Some clones in this sample may be carry-over from other donors' samples. Each CDR3 is given with its conserved first and last residue. A D gene is named only where the DNA matches it firmly. Where a row states a size, it is once, few, many or the class of an expanded clone; other rows omit it.

D gene	J gene	clone size	V gene	CDR3 DNA	CDR3 protein
TRBD1	TRBJ2-7	.	TRBV28	TGTGCCAGCAGTTCCGGACAGGGGAATAGCGGGCACAACCCCTACGAGCAGTACTTC	CASSSGQGNSGHNPYEQYF
.	TRBJ1-3	.	TRBV6-6	TGTGCCAGCAGCCCCGAGGGTGGAAACACCATATATTTT	CASSPEGGNTIYF
TRBD1	TRBJ2-1	.	TRBV28	TGTGCCAGCAGCCAACGCTCAACAGGGGCGAATGAGCAGTTCTTC	CASSQRSTGANEQFF
TRBD1	TRBJ2-2	.	TRBV11-2	TGTGCCAGCAGCTTTACCCTCGGGACAGCCACCGGGGAGCTGTTTTTT	CASSFTLGTATGELFF
.	TRBJ1-2	.	TRBV28	TGTGCCAGCAGTTTATTTGGGGGGATCGGCTACACCTTC	CASSLFGGIGYTF
.	TRBJ2-7	few	TRBV2	TGTGCCAGCAGTGGACAGTTCCCCGAGCAGTACTTC	CASSGQFPEQYF
TRBD2	TRBJ2-5	.	TRBV10-3	TGTGCCATCAGTGTTGGCGGGAGCCCTAAACAACAAGAGACCCAGTACTTC	CAISVGGSPKQQETQYF
.	TRBJ2-3	once	TRBV27	TGTGCCAGCAGTTTATTTGGTGAAGATACGCAGTATTTT	CASSLFGEDTQYF
.	TRBJ2-7	.	TRBV11-2	TGTGCCAGCAGCTTAATGGGCTACGAGCAGTACTTC	CASSLMGYEQYF
.	TRBJ2-7	.	TRBV4-1	TGCGCCAGCAGCCAAGGCAAGGGTGGTCAGTCAGGCGAGCAGTACTTC	CASSQGKGGQSGEQYF
TRBD1	TRBJ1-1	.	TRBV5-4	TGTGCCAGCACCCCGACAGGGGGAAACACTGAAGCTTTCTTT	CASTPTGGNTEAFF
.	TRBJ2-6	.	TRBV6-5	TGTGCCAGCAGCCCCGTCGGGGCCAACGTCCTGACTTTC	CASSPVGANVLTF
.	TRBJ2-1	.	TRBV5-1	TGCGCCAGCAGCTCGGACGGGGGTTCCTACAATGAGCAGTTCTTC	CASSSDGGSYNEQFF
TRBD2	TRBJ2-1	.	TRBV19	TGTGCCAGTAGTTGGGGACTAGCTCGGTTCTTC	CASSWGLARFF
TRBD2	TRBJ2-2	.	TRBV28	TGTGCCAGCAGTTCCGCCAGGACTAGCGGGAGGGGGGAGCTGTTTTTT	CASSSARTSGRGELFF
TRBD1	TRBJ1-2	.	TRBV19	TGTGCCAGTAGTATTCGGGGCCCACAGGGGACCTATGGCTACACCTTC	CASSIRGPQGTYGYTF
.	TRBJ2-1	.	TRBV5-1	TGCGCCAGCAGCTACGGAGGGATCTCCTACAATGAGCAGTTCTTC	CASSYGGISYNEQFF
TRBD1	TRBJ2-7	.	TRBV7-3	TGTGCCAGCAGCGTAACCGGGACAGGGACCTACGAGCAGTACTTC	CASSVTGTGTYEQYF
TRBD1	TRBJ2-5	.	TRBV4-2	TGTGCCAGCAGCCAGAACAGGGGGCAAGAGACCCAGTACTTC	CASSQNRGQETQYF
.	TRBJ2-7	.	TRBV28	TGTGCCAGCAGTTTATTGCCTAACTCCTACGAGCAGTACTTC	CASSLLPNSYEQYF
.	TRBJ2-5	once	TRBV7-2	TGTGCCAGCAGCCAAGGGGGGGAGACCCAGTACTTC	CASSQGGETQYF
.	TRBJ2-7	.	TRBV30	TGTGCCTGGAGTCGGGACACAACCAACTACGAGCAGTACTTC	CAWSRDTTNYEQYF
.	TRBJ1-2	.	TRBV6-5	TGTGCCAGCCGGTCGGCCAACTATGGCTACACCTTC	CASRSANYGYTF
.	TRBJ2-7	.	TRBV2	TGTGCCAGCAGCCTGCTCCGGGGAGAGGACGAGCAGTACTTC	CASSLLRGEDEQYF
.	TRBJ2-7	.	TRBV9	TGTGCCAGCAGCGTAGAAGGAGTTTGGGCCTACGAGCAGTACTTC	CASSVEGVWAYEQYF
TRBD2	TRBJ2-1	.	TRBV11-3	TGTGCCAGCAGCTTAGATTCCCCGCGGGAGGGGGGCTACAATGAGCAGTTCTTC	CASSLDSPREGGYNEQFF
TRBD1	TRBJ1-1	once	TRBV14	TGTGCCAGCAGCCCCAGGGGGGTAGGGCACACTGAAGCTTTCTTT	CASSPRGVGHTEAFF
.	TRBJ1-4	.	TRBV18	TGTGCCAGCTCACCGAACCAGATACAGGCAACTAATGAAAAACTGTTTTTT	CASSPNQIQATNEKLFF
.	TRBJ1-1	.	TRBV30	TGTGCCTGGAGTGAAGGACGGTTGAACACTGAAGCTTTCTTT	CAWSEGRLNTEAFF
.	TRBJ2-2	few	TRBV7-6	TGTGCCAGCAGCTTACAATGGAACACCGGGGAGCTGTTTTTT	CASSLQWNTGELFF
.	TRBJ1-2	once	TRBV29-1	TGCAGCGTTGACCTAGCTAACTATGGCTACACCTTC	CSVDLANYGYTF
.	TRBJ2-2	.	TRBV11-1	TGTGCCAGCAGCCGACGACAGGACGGGGAGCTGTTTTTT	CASSRRQDGELFF
.	TRBJ2-1	.	TRBV11-2	TGTGCCAGCAGCTTAGCCCTCTGGGGTTCATATGAGCAGTTCTTC	CASSLALWGSYEQFF
.	TRBJ2-2	.	TRBV5-1	TGCGCCAGCAGCTTGGTGTCTGGGTTGTCCGGGGAGCTGTTTTTT	CASSLVSGLSGELFF
TRBD2	TRBJ2-1	.	TRBV27	TGTGCCAGCAGTTTGCGTCTAGCGGGATACAATGAGCAGTTCTTC	CASSLRLAGYNEQFF
TRBD2	TRBJ2-1	.	TRBV7-3	TGTGCCAGCAGCACCCCACTAGCGGGACGGGACAATGAGCAGTTCTTC	CASSTPLAGRDNEQFF
.	TRBJ1-5	.	TRBV6-1	TGTGCCAGCAGTGAACAGGGCAATCAGCCCCAGCATTTT	CASSEQGNQPQHF
TRBD1	TRBJ2-7	.	TRBV6-6	TGTGCCAGCAGAAGGCCGGGACAGGGGTCCTACGAGCAGTACTTC	CASRRPGQGSYEQYF
TRBD1	TRBJ1-2	.	TRBV13	TGTGCCAGCAGCCTGGACAGGGGTCCTGGCTACACCTTC	CASSLDRGPGYTF
.	TRBJ2-3	.	TRBV6-6	TGTGCCACTACAAATAGCGGCCCGAGCACAGATACGCAGTATTTT	CATTNSGPSTDTQYF
.	TRBJ2-7	.	TRBV27	TGTGCCAGCAGATTTCGAGCAGCCCCACTAGAAAGCTCCTACGAGCAGTACTTC	CASRFRAAPLESSYEQYF
.	TRBJ2-7	.	TRBV19	TGTGCCAGTAGTATTTGGGGCCACGAGCAGTACTTC	CASSIWGHEQYF
TRBD1	TRBJ2-2	.	TRBV5-1	TGCGCCAGCAGCCCTTCCGGGACAGGGAACACCGGGGAGCTGTTTTTT	CASSPSGTGNTGELFF
TRBD2	TRBJ2-5	.	TRBV27	TGTGCCAGCAGTTTAATCCCTCCGGTTGGACTAGCGGGAGGGAGGGAGACCCAGTACTTC	CASSLIPPVGLAGGRETQYF
.	TRBJ1-1	.	TRBV5-4	TGTGCCAGCAGCTTCACAGGGAGAGACACTGAAGCTTTCTTT	CASSFTGRDTEAFF
TRBD1	TRBJ2-5	.	TRBV6-5	TGTGCCAGCAGTTACTCGTCAGCCGTAGGGGGCGAGACCCAGTACTTC	CASSYSSAVGGETQYF